The source of this T cell receptor (beta chain) is a study of blood T cell repertoires in COVID-19. Background on the study: COVID-19 samples collected from the United States, Italy and Spain covered acute and convalescent phases. In each case, the material was cDNA or gDNA derived from T cells, B-cell-depleted T cells, or PBMCs.

Repertoires were generated with immunoSEQ multiplex PCR, while TCRdb's copy carries only in-frame clones and drops some. The sample carries under 150,000 clones, more than 70% recorded once. CDR1 is SGHNT, CDR2 YENEEA, per germline. The CDR3 consists of 15 residues. V was clipped by 0 bases and J by 5 bases, with 10 bases between them. Sequencing was carried out using peripheral blood. The sequence was obtained from a human donor in a cohort sampled during active COVID-19. The rearrangement links TRBV11-3 to TRBJ2-2; D unresolved. The CDR3 nucleotides read TGTGCCAGCAGCTTAGAGCTACGTGTGACCGGGGAGCTGTTTTTT. It yields the protein CASSLELRVTGELFF.